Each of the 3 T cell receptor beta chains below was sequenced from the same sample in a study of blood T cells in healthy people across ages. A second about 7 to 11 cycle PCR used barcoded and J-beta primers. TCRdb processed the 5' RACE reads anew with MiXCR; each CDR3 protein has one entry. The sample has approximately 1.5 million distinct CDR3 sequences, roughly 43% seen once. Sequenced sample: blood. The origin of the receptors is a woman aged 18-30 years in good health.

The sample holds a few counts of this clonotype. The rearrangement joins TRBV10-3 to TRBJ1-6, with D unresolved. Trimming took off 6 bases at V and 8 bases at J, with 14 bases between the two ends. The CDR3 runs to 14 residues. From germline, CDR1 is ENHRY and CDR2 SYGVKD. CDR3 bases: TGTGCCATCAGCCTGACCCTCGGTGATTCACCCCTCCACTTT. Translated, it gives CAISLTLGDSPLHF.

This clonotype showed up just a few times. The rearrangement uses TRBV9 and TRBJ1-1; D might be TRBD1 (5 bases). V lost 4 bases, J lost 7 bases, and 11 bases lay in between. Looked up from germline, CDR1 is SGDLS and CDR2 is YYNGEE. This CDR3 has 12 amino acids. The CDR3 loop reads CASSFGGNEAFF. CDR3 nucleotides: TGTGCCAGCAGCTTCGGGGGGAATGAAGCTTTCTTT.

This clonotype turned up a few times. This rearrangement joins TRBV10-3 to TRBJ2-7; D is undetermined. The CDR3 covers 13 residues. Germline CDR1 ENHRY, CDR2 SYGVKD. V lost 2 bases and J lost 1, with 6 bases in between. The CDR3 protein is CAISELGSYEQYF. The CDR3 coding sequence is TGTGCCATCAGTGAGCTGGGATCCTACGAGCAGTACTTC.